What follows are 26 T cell receptor beta chains derived from one specimen sequenced in a study of beta chain features in type 1 diabetes. Study results and caveats: Type 1 diabetes patients showed a moderate but significant shortening of TCRB CDR3s in all four CD4+ subsets.

Their target antigens are unknown. cDNA synthesis used the whole RNA isolate, giving expressed TCRB sequences. Profiling relied on immunoSEQ multiplex PCR, and the TCRdb table lists in-frame clones only, not all of them. The data contain 300,000 to 400,000 clones, over 8.5% of them singletons. The sequencing input was central memory CD4+ T cells from blood. The receptors stem from a man aged 25-40 years with type 1 diabetes.

This clone has only a few counts. This chain connects TRBV7-2 to TRBJ2-7; D gene ambiguous. CDR1 and CDR2 from the germline V gene are SGHTA and FQGNSA. This CDR3 is built from 12 residues. V lost 5 bases and J 5 bases, leaving 10 bases between the germline ends. In DNA form, the CDR3 reads TGTGCCAGCAGCCCTAGTGGGGACGAGCAGTACTTC. Protein: CASSPSGDEQYF.

This clone has a handful of counts. The chain has TRBV5-4 and TRBJ2-2; D possibly corresponds to TRBD2 (6 bases). This CDR3 is built from 17 residues. V was clipped by 4 bases and J by 4 bases, with 20 bases between them. Germline V gene data show CDR1 as SGHNT and CDR2 as YYREEE (reference sequence). This chain's CDR3 is CASSLPEGRGGTGELFF. The CDR3 nucleotides are TGTGCCAGCAGCCTCCCGGAGGGGCGCGGAGGCACCGGGGAGCTGTTTTTT.

The chain carries TRBV7-3 and TRBJ2-3, with no clear D. This CDR3 is 14 amino acids long. Germline V lookup: CDR1 SGHTA, CDR2 FQGTGA. Trimming stripped 2 bases from V and 0 bases from J, with 6 bases between. CDR3 nucleotide sequence: TGTGCCAGCAGCTTAGAACCAAGCACAGATACGCAGTATTTT. Protein sequence: CASSLEPSTDTQYF.

The chain recombines TRBV15 with TRBJ1-2; TRBD1 agrees at 7 bases. After removal of 3 bases from V and 4 bases from J, the junction contained 2 bases not matched to a gene. This CDR3 region has 13 residues. Germline CDR1 and CDR2: LNHNV and YYDKDF (reference sequence). CDR3 coding DNA: TGTGCCACCAGCAGGGACAGGTCCTATGGCTACACCTTC. Translated: CATSRDRSYGYTF.

The chain combines TRBV7-2 with TRBJ2-7; 7 nucleotides agree with TRBD2. Germline lookup yields CDR1 SGHTA and CDR2 FQGNSA. Unmatched junction bases numbered 4, after V lost 6 bases and J lost 2 bases. The CDR3 extends over 13 amino acids. CDR3 DNA sequence: TGTGCCAGCAGTCCTAGCGGTACCTACGAGCAGTACTTC. It encodes CASSPSGTYEQYF. Variable domain in full (rest from reference TRBV7-2 and TRBJ2-7): GAGVSQSPSNKVTEKGKDVELRCDPISGHTALYWYRQSLGQGLEFLIYFQGNSAPDKSGLPSDRFSAERTGGSVSTLTIQRTQQEDSAVYLCASSPSGTYEQYFGPGTRLTVT.

The chain joins TRBV6-1 to TRBJ2-1; 11 positions agree with TRBD2. The CDR3 has 15 amino acids. V lost 10 bases, J lost 8 bases, and 13 bases stayed unmatched. Germline lookup yields CDR1 MNHNS and CDR2 SASEGT. Here the CDR3 reads CATQKVLAGDYEQFF. The CDR3 DNA follows: TGTGCCACCCAGAAGGTACTAGCGGGAGACTATGAGCAGTTCTTC.

This clone was detected ten times or more. The chain recombines TRBV30 with TRBJ2-3, with D uncertain. This CDR3 spans 11 amino acids. V gave up 0 bases and J gave up 7 bases, with 5 bases separating them. Per the germline V gene, CDR1 is GTSNPN and CDR2 is SVGIG (reference sequence). The CDR3 sequence: CAWSVSHTQYF. For the CDR3, the DNA is TGTGCCTGGAGTGTAAGTCATACGCAGTATTTT.

This chain joins TRBV7-2 and TRBJ2-5, with D possibly matching TRBD1 (6 bases). Germline V CDR1 and CDR2: SGHTA, FQGNSA. Trimming pared 5 bases from V and 2 bases from J, leaving 9 bases between. This CDR3 region has 13 residues. This chain's CDR3 is CASSRTDQETQYF. Here the CDR3 DNA reads TGTGCCAGCAGCAGGACAGATCAAGAGACCCAGTACTTC. The full variable domain, in which reference TRBV7-2 and TRBJ2-5 provide the parts outside the CDR3, is GAGVSQSPSNKVTEKGKDVELRCDPISGHTALYWYRQSLGQGLEFLIYFQGNSAPDKSGLPSDRFSAERTGGSVSTLTIQRTQQEDSAVYLCASSRTDQETQYFGPGTRLLVL.

The V gene is TRBV11-2, the J gene TRBJ2-3; no definite D call. The V gene lost 5 bases and the J gene lost 2 bases, with 11 bases spanning the gap. The CDR3 is 14 amino acids. Per germline, CDR1 SGHAT and CDR2 FQNNGV. The chain's CDR3 is CASSRGVPTDTQYF. The CDR3 DNA reads as TGTGCCAGCAGCCGTGGGGTACCCACAGATACGCAGTATTTT.

The chain combines TRBV9 with TRBJ2-3; the D gene is possibly TRBD2 (6 bases). Trimming cost V 3 bases and J 4 bases, with 15 bases left between them. The CDR3 is made up of 15 amino acids. Looked up from germline, CDR1 is SGDLS and CDR2 is YYNGEE. The CDR3 protein is CASSAGASSADTQYF. The CDR3 DNA sequence: TGTGCCAGCAGCGCGGGAGCCAGTAGCGCAGATACGCAGTATTTT.

This clone has a handful of counts. The V gene is TRBV28, the J gene TRBJ1-3, with D tentatively TRBD1 (6 bases). The V gene's germline CDR1 is MDHEN and CDR2 SYDVKM. The CDR3 is 16 residues long. V lost 8 bases, J lost 4 bases, and 21 bases lay in between. CDR3 loop: CASGGPQGGRGNTIYF. In nucleotides, the CDR3 is TGTGCCAGCGGGGGGCCCCAGGGAGGACGCGGAAACACCATATATTTT.

This clone showed up just a few times. In the same sample, other DNA sequences code for this CDR3. CDR3 nucleotides: TGTGCCTGGACGGGGGGGGGCAATCAGCCCCAGCATTTT. It translates to CAWTGGGNQPQHF. The chain is built from TRBV30 and TRBJ1-5; D is perhaps TRBD1 (5 bases). Trimming pared 4 bases from V and 2 bases from J, leaving 9 bases between. The CDR3 consists of 13 residues. Germline CDR1 and CDR2: GTSNPN and SVGIG (reference sequence). The full variable domain, its missing parts supplied by reference TRBV30 and TRBJ1-5, is SQTIHQWPATLVQPVGSPLSLECTVEGTSNPNLYWYRQAAGRGLQLLFYSVGIGQISSEVPQNLSASRPQDRQFILSSKKLLLSDSGFYLCAWTGGGNQPQHFGDGTRLSIL.

This clone was detected ten times or more. This chain connects TRBV10-3 to TRBJ1-1; TRBD1 agrees at 9 bases. J was trimmed by 2 bases and V by 4 bases; bases with no gene match: 2. CDR1 ENHRY and CDR2 SYGVKD come from the germline V gene. CDR3 length equals 14 residues. This chain's CDR3 is CAISVQGANTEAFF. The CDR3 nucleotides are TGTGCCATCAGTGTACAGGGGGCAAACACTGAAGCTTTCTTT.

The chain has TRBV6-5 and TRBJ1-2; D unresolved. Per the germline V gene, CDR1 is MNHEY and CDR2 is SVGAGI. The length of the CDR3 is 14 residues. V gave up 4 bases and J gave up 4 bases, with 13 bases separating them. This chain's CDR3 is CASSSGADRYGYTF. CDR3 bases: TGTGCCAGCAGTTCTGGTGCCGACCGCTATGGCTACACCTTC.

The chain combines TRBV6-1 with TRBJ1-3; TRBD1 matches 7 bases. Germline V gene lookup returns CDR1 MNHNS and CDR2 SASEGT. V shed 3 bases, J shed 4 bases, and the junction held 3 bases outside the gene matches. The CDR3 runs to 14 residues. The CDR3 loop is CASSDRQGGNTIYF. For the CDR3, the DNA is TGTGCCAGCAGTGACAGACAGGGAGGAAACACCATATATTTT.

This chain links TRBV7-2 with TRBJ2-7; D not certain. Germline V gene sequence: CDR1 SGHTA, CDR2 FQGNSA. V dropped 10 bases and J dropped 1 base, with 17 bases sitting between them. This CDR3 is built from 14 residues. In DNA, the CDR3 is TGTGCCACCTCCCGAAGGGCGACTTCCTACGAGCAGTACTTC. This encodes CATSRRATSYEQYF. Together with reference TRBV7-2 and TRBJ2-7, the CDR3 gives the full variable domain: GAGVSQSPSNKVTEKGKDVELRCDPISGHTALYWYRQSLGQGLEFLIYFQGNSAPDKSGLPSDRFSAERTGGSVSTLTIQRTQQEDSAVYLCATSRRATSYEQYFGPGTRLTVT.

The J gene is TRBJ1-5, the V gene TRBV18; the match to TRBD1 covers 7 bases. The CDR3 loop spans 16 amino acids. V dropped 2 bases and J dropped 5; count of bases not matched to a gene: 9. CDR1 KGHSH and CDR2 LQKENI come from the germline V gene. The CDR3 nucleotides are TGTGCCAGCTCACCAAGGGGGCCCCAACGGGATCAGCCCCAGCATTTT. Amino acid sequence: CASSPRGPQRDQPQHF.

The chain has TRBV27 and TRBJ2-3; 9 bases align to TRBD1. This CDR3 contains 16 residues. Trimming cost V 6 bases and J 0 bases; bases outside gene matches: 7. Germline V gene lookup returns CDR1 MNHEY and CDR2 SMNVEV (reference sequence). For the CDR3, the DNA is TGTGCCAGCAGGAACAGGGGGCACCTTAGCACAGATACGCAGTATTTT. Its translation: CASRNRGHLSTDTQYF.

This clone was recorded many times. This chain uses TRBV5-5 with TRBJ2-1; 7 bases fit TRBD2. Germline V CDR1 and CDR2: SGHKS, YYEKEE (reference sequence). CDR3 length: 16 amino acids. V shed 2 bases and J 1 base; nucleotides not matched to a gene: 6. CDR3 region: CASSLAGTLSYNEQFF. The CDR3 DNA reads as TGTGCCAGCAGCTTAGCGGGGACCCTATCCTACAATGAGCAGTTCTTC.

This clone was seen at least ten times. The genes are TRBV7-2 and TRBJ2-7, with D unresolved. This CDR3 spans 11 amino acids. The ends were cut back, 0 bases at V and 6 bases at J, with 3 bases in the middle. Germline loops: CDR1 SGHTA, CDR2 FQGNSA. The CDR3 region is CASSLAGEQYF. The DNA of the CDR3 is TGTGCCAGCAGCTTAGCAGGCGAGCAGTACTTC.

The chain is built from TRBV5-1 and TRBJ1-3; D gene uncertain. Germline CDR1 is SGHRS and CDR2 is YFSETQ. V was trimmed by 2 bases and J by 4 bases, leaving 7 bases between them. The CDR3 is 13 amino acids. The CDR3 region has the DNA TGCGCCAGCAGCTTTGAGAACGGAAACACCATATATTTT. Residues: CASSFENGNTIYF.

In its sample, this clone was seen a few times. For the CDR3, the DNA is TGTGCCAGCAGTTACCCTGGAAGGAATGAAGCTTTCTTT. Its translation: CASSYPGRNEAFF. The chain carries TRBV6-5 and TRBJ1-1; D gene uncertain. Germline values: CDR1 MNHEY, CDR2 SVGAGI. The CDR3 is 13 residues long. V was clipped by 2 bases and J by 7 bases, with 11 bases between them.

This clone has just a few counts. The V call is TRBV2, the J call TRBJ2-5, with D hard to call. Germline V gives CDR1 SNHLY, CDR2 FYNNEI. The ends were cut back, 6 bases at V and 5 bases at J, with 10 bases in the middle. The CDR3 spans 12 residues. CDR3 loop: CASSAQAETQYF. The CDR3 DNA reads TGTGCCAGCAGCGCCCAGGCCGAGACCCAGTACTTC.

This clone was counted a few times. J is TRBJ2-1 and V is TRBV6-6; TRBD2 is a possible D gene (6 bases). This CDR3 region has 14 residues. Trimming stripped 7 bases from V and 3 bases from J, with 13 bases between. CDR1 is MNHNY and CDR2 is SVGAGI in the germline V gene (reference sequence). The CDR3 nucleotides are TGTGCCAGCAACCAGCCCGGGAGCTACAATGAGCAGTTCTTC. This gives the protein CASNQPGSYNEQFF.

The rearrangement links TRBV28 to TRBJ2-1; a possible D gene is TRBD1 (6 bases). V was clipped by 6 bases and J by 7 bases, with 22 bases between them. CDR1 MDHEN and CDR2 SYDVKM come from the germline V gene. This CDR3 has 16 amino acids. The CDR3 nucleotides read TGTGCCAGCAGCCCCCCACGAGGCGACCAGGGGAATGAGCAGTTCTTC. It yields the protein CASSPPRGDQGNEQFF.

In regard to this clone: A much larger clone differs by one base, so this may be a read error. This CDR3 is also generated by other DNA sequences in the sample. The J gene is TRBJ2-5, the V gene TRBV11-2; D gene ambiguous. V was cut by 6 bases and J by 5 bases, with 7 bases left in between. CDR3 size: 11 residues. Germline loops: CDR1 SGHAT, CDR2 FQNNGV. The CDR3 loop is CASSGWETQYF. The CDR3 nucleotides are TGTGCCAGCAGTGGATGGGAGACCCAGTACTTC. The entire variable domain, with the rest obtained from reference TRBV11-2 and TRBJ2-5, is as follows: EAGVAQSPRYKIIEKRQSVAFWCNPISGHATLYWYQQILGQGPKLLIQFQNNGVVDDSQLPKDRFSAERLKGVDSTLKIQPAKLEDSAVYLCASSGWETQYFGPGTRLLVL.